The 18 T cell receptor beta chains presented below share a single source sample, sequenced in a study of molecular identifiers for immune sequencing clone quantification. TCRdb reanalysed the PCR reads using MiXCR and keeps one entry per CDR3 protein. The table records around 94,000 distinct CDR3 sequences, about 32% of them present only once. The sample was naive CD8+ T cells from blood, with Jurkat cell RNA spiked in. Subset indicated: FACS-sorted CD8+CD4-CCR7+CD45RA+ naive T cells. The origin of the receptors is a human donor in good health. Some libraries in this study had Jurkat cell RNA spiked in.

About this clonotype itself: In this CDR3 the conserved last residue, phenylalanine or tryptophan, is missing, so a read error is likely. The CDR3 DNA sequence: TGCAGCGTCCTGTCTGGGGCAGCTAACCATGGCTACACCCTC. Encoded protein: CSVLSGAANHGYTL. The V gene is TRBV29-1, the J gene TRBJ1-2; a possible D gene is TRBD1 (5 bases). There are 14 residues in the CDR3. Germline values: CDR1 SQVTM, CDR2 ANQGSEA.

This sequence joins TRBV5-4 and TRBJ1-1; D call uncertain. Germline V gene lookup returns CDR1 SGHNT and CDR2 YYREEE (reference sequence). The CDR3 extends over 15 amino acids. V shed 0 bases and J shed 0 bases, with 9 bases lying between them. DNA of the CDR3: TGTGCCAGCAGCTTGGAAGGGTTAATGAACACTGAAGCTTTCTTT. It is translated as CASSLEGLMNTEAFF. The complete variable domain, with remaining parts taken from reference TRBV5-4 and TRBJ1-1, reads ETGVTQSPTHLIKTRGQQVTLRCSSQSGHNTVSWYQQALGQGPQFIFQYYREEENGRGNFPPRFSGLQFPNYSSELNVNALELDDSALYLCASSLEGLMNTEAFFGQGTRLTVV.

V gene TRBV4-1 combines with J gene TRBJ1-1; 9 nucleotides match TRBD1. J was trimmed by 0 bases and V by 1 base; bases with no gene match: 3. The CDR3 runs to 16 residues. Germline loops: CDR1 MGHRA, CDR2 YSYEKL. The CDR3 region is CASSQVGTGLNTEAFF. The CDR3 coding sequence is TGCGCCAGCAGCCAAGTGGGGACAGGGTTGAACACTGAAGCTTTCTTT.

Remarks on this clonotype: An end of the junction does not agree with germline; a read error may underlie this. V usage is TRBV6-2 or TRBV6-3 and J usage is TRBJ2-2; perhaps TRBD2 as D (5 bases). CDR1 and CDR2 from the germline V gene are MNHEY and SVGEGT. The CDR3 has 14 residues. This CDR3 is CASVGAYNTGELIF. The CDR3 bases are TGTGCCAGCGTAGGCGCGTATAACACCGGGGAGCTGATTTTT.

DNA for the CDR3: TGTGCCAGTAGTAAACCGGGACTAGCGGGAGGCAATGAGCAGTTCTTC. It codes for CASSKPGLAGGNEQFF. The chain links TRBV19 to TRBJ2-1; TRBD2 matches 15 bases. The CDR3 has 16 residues. Germline CDR1 LNHDA, CDR2 SQIVND (reference sequence). The V gene end was trimmed by 4 bases and the J gene end by 6 bases; junction bases not matched to a gene: 4.

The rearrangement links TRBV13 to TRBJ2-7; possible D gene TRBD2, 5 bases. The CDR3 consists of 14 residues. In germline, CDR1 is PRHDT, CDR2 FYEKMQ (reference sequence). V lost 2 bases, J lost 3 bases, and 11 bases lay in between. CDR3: CASSLLSAGYEQYF. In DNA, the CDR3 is TGTGCCAGCAGCTTATTATCTGCGGGCTACGAGCAGTACTTC.

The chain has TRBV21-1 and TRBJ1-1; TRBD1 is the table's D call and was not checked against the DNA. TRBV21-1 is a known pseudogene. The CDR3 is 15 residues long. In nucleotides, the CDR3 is TGTGCCAGCAGCCCCCCAGGGGGCCAGAGCACTGAAGCTTTCTTT. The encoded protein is CASSPPGGQSTEAFF.

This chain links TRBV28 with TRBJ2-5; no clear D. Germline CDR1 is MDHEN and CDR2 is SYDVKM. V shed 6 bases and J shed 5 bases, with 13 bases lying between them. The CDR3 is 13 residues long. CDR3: CASSPPRQETQYF. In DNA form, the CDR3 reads TGTGCCAGCAGCCCTCCCCGCCAGGAGACCCAGTACTTC.

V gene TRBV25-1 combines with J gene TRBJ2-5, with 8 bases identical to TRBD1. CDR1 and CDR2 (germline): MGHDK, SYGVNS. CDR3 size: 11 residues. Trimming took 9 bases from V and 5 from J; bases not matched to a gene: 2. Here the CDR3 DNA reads TGTGCCAGAACAGGGGGTGAGACCCAGTACTTC. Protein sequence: CARTGGETQYF.

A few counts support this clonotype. DNA of the CDR3: TGCGCCAGCAGCTTGGACCCAAATGGCGAGCAGTACTTC. Residues: CASSLDPNGEQYF. J is TRBJ2-7 and V is TRBV5-1, with D unclear. Germline V gene lookup returns CDR1 SGHRS and CDR2 YFSETQ. The CDR3 contains 13 residues. The V gene lost 0 bases and the J gene lost 6 bases, with 10 bases spanning the gap.

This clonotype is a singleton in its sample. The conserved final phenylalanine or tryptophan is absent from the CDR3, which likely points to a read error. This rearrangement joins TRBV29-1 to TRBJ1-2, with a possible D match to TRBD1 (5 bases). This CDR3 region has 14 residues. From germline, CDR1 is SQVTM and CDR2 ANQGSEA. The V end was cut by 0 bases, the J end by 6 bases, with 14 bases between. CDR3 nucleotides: TGCAGCGTTGAAGATACAGGCTTATGGGATGGCTACACCTAC. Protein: CSVEDTGLWDGYTY.

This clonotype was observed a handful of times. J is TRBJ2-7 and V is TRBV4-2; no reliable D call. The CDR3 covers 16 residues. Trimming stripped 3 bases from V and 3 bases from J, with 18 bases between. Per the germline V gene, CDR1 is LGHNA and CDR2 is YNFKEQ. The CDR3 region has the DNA TGTGCCAGCAGCCAGCTCCCAATGTCTGGGCACTACGAGCAGTACTTC. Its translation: CASSQLPMSGHYEQYF.

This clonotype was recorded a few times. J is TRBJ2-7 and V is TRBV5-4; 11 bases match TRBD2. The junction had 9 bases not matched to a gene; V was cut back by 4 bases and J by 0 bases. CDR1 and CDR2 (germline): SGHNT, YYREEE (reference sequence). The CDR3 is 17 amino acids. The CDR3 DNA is TGTGCCAGCAGCCGCCGGACTAGCGGGCTTAGCTCCTACGAGCAGTACTTC. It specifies CASSRRTSGLSSYEQYF.

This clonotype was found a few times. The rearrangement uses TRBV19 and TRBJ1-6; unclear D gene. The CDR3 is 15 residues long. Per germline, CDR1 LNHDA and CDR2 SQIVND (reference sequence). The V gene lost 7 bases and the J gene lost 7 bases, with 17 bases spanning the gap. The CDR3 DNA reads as TGTGCCAGTACGGCGGGCTTTACTGTGAATTCACCCCTCCACTTT. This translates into CASTAGFTVNSPLHF.

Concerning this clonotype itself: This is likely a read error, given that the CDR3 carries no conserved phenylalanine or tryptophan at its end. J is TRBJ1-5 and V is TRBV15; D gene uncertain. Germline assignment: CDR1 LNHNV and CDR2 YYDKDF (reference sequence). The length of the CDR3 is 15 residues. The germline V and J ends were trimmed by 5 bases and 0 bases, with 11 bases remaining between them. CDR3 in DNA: TGTGCCACCAGCCCTAATGTGGCTAGCAATCAGCCCCAGCATTTG. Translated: CATSPNVASNQPQHL.

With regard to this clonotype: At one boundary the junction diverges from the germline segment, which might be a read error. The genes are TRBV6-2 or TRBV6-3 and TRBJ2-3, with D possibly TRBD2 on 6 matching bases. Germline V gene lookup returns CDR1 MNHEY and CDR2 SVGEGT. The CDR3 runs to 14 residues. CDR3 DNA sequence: TGTGCCAGCAGCCTCGGGACTTTCACAGATACGCGGTATTTT. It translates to CASSLGTFTDTRYF.

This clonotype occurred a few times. As DNA, the CDR3 is TGTGCCAGCGGTCCTAGGGGTGGGATGCGCGAGCAGTACTTC. Its protein is CASGPRGGMREQYF. The gene calls are TRBV6-6 and TRBJ2-7; the D gene is possibly TRBD1 (5 bases). Trimming removed 8 bases at V and 6 bases at J, with 20 bases between. The CDR3 sequence is 14 residues long. CDR1 and CDR2 (germline): MNHNY, SVGAGI (reference sequence).

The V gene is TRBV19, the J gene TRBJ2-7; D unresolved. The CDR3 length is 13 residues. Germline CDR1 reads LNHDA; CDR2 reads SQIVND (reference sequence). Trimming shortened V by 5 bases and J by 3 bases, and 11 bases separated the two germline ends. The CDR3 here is CASSPGSLYEQYF. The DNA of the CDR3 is TGTGCCAGTAGTCCCGGAAGTCTCTACGAGCAGTACTTC.